What follows are 6 T cell receptor beta chains derived from one specimen sequenced in a study of shared clonotypes between healthy human individuals. Here immunoSEQ multiplex PCR was the method, and the copy in TCRdb shows in-frame clones only, minus some. The top ten hold around 0.4% of the sample, which has about 2.3 million clones, over 85% seen once. The sample was naive CD4+ T cells from PBMCs. Subset denoted: CD45RA+ positively selected. Receptor source: a young man in good health. Some clones in this sample may be carry-over from other donors' samples.

This clone was seen only once. This chain connects TRBV5-1 to TRBJ2-5, with D perhaps TRBD2 (6 bases). In germline, CDR1 is SGHRS, CDR2 YFSETQ. This CDR3 comprises 15 residues. V lost 9 bases, J lost 0 bases, and 18 bases lay in between. The CDR3 protein is CATSPGLPYQETQYF. The CDR3 nucleotides read TGCGCCACCTCGCCGGGACTCCCGTACCAAGAGACCCAGTACTTC.

The chain carries TRBV6-1 and TRBJ2-4, with TRBD1 identical over 7 bases. This CDR3 contains 18 residues. The ends lost 0 bases at V and 0 bases at J; junction bases unmatched: 8. Germline CDR1 MNHNS, CDR2 SASEGT. The CDR3 loop reads CASSEAPGTDLAKNIQYF. Written as DNA, the CDR3 is TGTGCCAGCAGTGAAGCCCCCGGGACAGACCTAGCCAAAAACATTCAGTACTTC.

This clone has just one count. The CDR3 bases are TGTGCCAGCAGCTTAGGGCTAGCGGCCACCTACGAGCAGTACTTC. Its translation: CASSLGLAATYEQYF. This chain uses TRBV7-2 with TRBJ2-7, with 7 bases that match TRBD2. The trim removed 1 base at V and 2 bases at J, leaving 5 bases unmatched. The CDR3 consists of 15 residues. Per germline, CDR1 SGHTA and CDR2 FQGNSA.

The CDR3 coding sequence is TGTGCCAGCAGCCCCCTTAGCGCCACGACGACAGATACGCAGTATTTT. This gives the protein CASSPLSATTTDTQYF. The genes are TRBV7-2 and TRBJ2-3; D possibly corresponds to TRBD2 (5 bases). The CDR3 consists of 16 residues. V was cut by 5 bases and J by 3 bases, with 18 bases left in between. Germline CDR1 SGHTA, CDR2 FQGNSA.

This sequence joins TRBV2 and TRBJ2-7; 10 positions agree with TRBD2. V shed 7 bases and J 0 bases; nucleotides not matched to a gene: 9. The length of the CDR3 is 16 residues. Germline V gene sequence: CDR1 SNHLY, CDR2 FYNNEI. The CDR3 sequence is CASKVAGGLSSYEQYF. Written as DNA, the CDR3 is TGTGCCAGCAAGGTAGCGGGAGGTCTGAGCTCCTACGAGCAGTACTTC. The full variable domain, in which reference TRBV2 and TRBJ2-7 provide the parts outside the CDR3, is EPEVTQTPSHQVTQMGQEVILRCVPISNHLYFYWYRQILGQKVEFLVSFYNNEISEKSEIFDDQFSVERPDGSNFTLKIRSTKLEDSAMYFCASKVAGGLSSYEQYFGPGTRLTVT.

The chain links TRBV6-6 to TRBJ1-5, with a tentative D call TRBD1 (6 bases). This CDR3 is built from 16 residues. The V gene's germline CDR1 is MNHNY and CDR2 SVGAGI (reference sequence). V was pared by 1 base and J by 5 bases, with 15 bases between. The CDR3 protein is CASSYLPRTADQPQHF. The CDR3 nucleotides are TGTGCCAGCAGTTACTTGCCCCGGACAGCGGATCAGCCCCAGCATTTT.